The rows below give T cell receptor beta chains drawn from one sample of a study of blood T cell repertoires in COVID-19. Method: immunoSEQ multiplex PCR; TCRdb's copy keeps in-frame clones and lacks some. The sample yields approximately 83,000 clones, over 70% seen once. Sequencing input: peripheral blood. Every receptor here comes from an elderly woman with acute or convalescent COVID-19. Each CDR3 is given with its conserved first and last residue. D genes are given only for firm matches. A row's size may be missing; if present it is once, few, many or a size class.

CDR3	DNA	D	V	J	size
CASSQAYGLAGGPNTGELFF	TGTGCCAGCAGCCAAGCGTACGGGCTAGCGGGGGGGCCAAACACCGGGGAGCTGTTTTTT	TRBD2	TRBV4-2	TRBJ2-2	once
CASSLGTGYGYTF	TGTGCCAGCTCACTCGGGACAGGCTATGGCTACACCTTC	TRBD1	TRBV18	TRBJ1-2	.
CASSVMGSGIVEQFF	TGTGCCAGCAGCGTAATGGGAAGCGGGATTGTTGAGCAGTTCTTC	TRBD2	TRBV9	TRBJ2-1	.
CASSLRVLAGGRGADTQYF	TGTGCCAGCAGTTTAAGGGTACTAGCGGGAGGGCGAGGTGCAGATACGCAGTATTTT	TRBD2	TRBV27	TRBJ2-3	.
CASSPTGGHEKLFF	TGTGCCAGCAGTCCGACAGGGGGGCATGAAAAACTGTTTTTT	TRBD1	TRBV6-5	TRBJ1-4	.
CASSLAGGFNEQFF	TGTGCCAGCAGTCTAGCGGGGGGTTTCAATGAGCAGTTCTTC	TRBD2	TRBV5-4	TRBJ2-1	.
CASSIPRGLNTGELFF	TGTGCCAGTAGTATACCCCGGGGGTTAAACACCGGGGAGCTGTTTTTT	.	TRBV19	TRBJ2-2	.
CASNPGQGFAGYTF	TGTGCCAGTAATCCGGGACAGGGGTTTGCAGGCTACACCTTC	TRBD1	TRBV6-5	TRBJ1-2	.
CASSRTGLAGVYEQYF	TGTGCCAGCAGCCGGACCGGACTAGCGGGAGTCTACGAGCAGTACTTC	TRBD2	TRBV7-2	TRBJ2-7	.
CATSLDKTLDTQYF	TGTGCCACCAGCCTCGACAAGACATTGGATACGCAGTATTTT	.	TRBV15	TRBJ2-3	few
CASSRDPGQGYGYTF	TGCGCCAGCAGCCGAGATCCGGGACAGGGCTATGGCTACACCTTC	TRBD1	TRBV4-3	TRBJ1-2	.
CASSSTPSYEQYF	TGTGCCAGCAGCTCGACACCCTCCTACGAGCAGTACTTC	.	TRBV7-8	TRBJ2-7	once
CASSLTGANTEAFF	TGCGCCAGCAGCTTGACAGGGGCGAACACTGAAGCTTTCTTT	TRBD1	TRBV5-1	TRBJ1-1	.
CASSQESTLAGLTGELFF	TGCGCCAGCAGCCAAGAATCGACACTAGCGGGGTTGACCGGGGAGCTGTTTTTT	TRBD2	TRBV4-1	TRBJ2-2	.
CASRGQGDTEAFF	TGTGCCAGTAGAGGACAGGGGGACACTGAAGCTTTCTTT	TRBD1	TRBV19	TRBJ1-1	.
CASSEVGAGELFF	TGTGCCAGCAGTGAGGTCGGGGCCGGGGAGCTGTTTTTT	.	TRBV6-1	TRBJ2-2	.
CASSLEERGGLGTDTQYF	TGCGCCAGCAGCTTGGAGGAGCGGGGGGGCCTGGGCACAGATACGCAGTATTTT	TRBD2	TRBV5-1	TRBJ2-3	.
CASSTGQIIYYEQYF	TGCGCCAGCAGCACGGGACAGATAATCTATTACGAGCAGTACTTC	TRBD1	TRBV5-1	TRBJ2-7	few
CASSGPDRVGNEQYF	TGTGCCAGCAGTGGGCCGGACAGGGTTGGGAACGAGCAGTACTTC	TRBD1	TRBV28	TRBJ2-7	.
CASSTGKTQYF	TGTGCCAGTAGTACAGGGAAGACCCAGTACTTC	.	TRBV19	TRBJ2-5	.
CASSFQGYGYTF	TGTGCCAGCAGTTTCCAGGGATATGGCTACACCTTC	.	TRBV28	TRBJ1-2	.
CASRVAGARLLEQYF	TGCGCCAGCAGAGTGGCGGGGGCCCGTCTACTCGAGCAGTACTTC	.	TRBV5-1	TRBJ2-7	once
CASSPWGSGDTQYF	TGTGCCAGCAGCCCCTGGGGTAGCGGGGATACGCAGTATTTT	TRBD2	TRBV9	TRBJ2-3	.
CASSLPGNEKLFF	TGTGCCAGCAGCTTACCGGGAAATGAAAAACTGTTTTTT	.	TRBV7-2	TRBJ1-4	.